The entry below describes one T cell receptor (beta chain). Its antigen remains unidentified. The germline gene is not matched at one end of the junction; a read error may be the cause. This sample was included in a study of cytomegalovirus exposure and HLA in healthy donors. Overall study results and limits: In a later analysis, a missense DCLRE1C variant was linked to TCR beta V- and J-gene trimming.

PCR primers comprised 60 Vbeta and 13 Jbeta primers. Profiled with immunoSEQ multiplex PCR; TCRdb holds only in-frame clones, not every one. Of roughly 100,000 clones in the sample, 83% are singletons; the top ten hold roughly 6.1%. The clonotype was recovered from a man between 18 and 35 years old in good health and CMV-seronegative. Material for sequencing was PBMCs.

The CDR3: CASSLWGLNTEAFF. The CDR3 DNA follows: TGTGCCAGCAGCTTGTGGGGCTTGAACACTGAAGCTTTCTTT. The chain combines TRBV5-1 with TRBJ1-1; D perhaps matches TRBD1 (5 bases). Germline CDR1 and CDR2: SGHRS and YFSETQ. This CDR3 is built from 14 residues. Full variable domain (remainder filled in from reference TRBV5-1 and TRBJ1-1): KAGVTQTPRYLIKTRGQQVTLSCSPISGHRSVSWYQQTPGQGLQFLFEYFSETQRNKGNFPGRFSGRQFSNSRSEMNVSTLELGDSALYLCASSLWGLNTEAFFGQGTRLTVV.